Following are 21 T cell receptor beta chains from one sample sequenced in a study of blood T cell repertoires in COVID-19. TCRdb's table, derived via immunoSEQ multiplex PCR, lists solely in-frame clones and lacks some. The table includes around 190,000 clones, roughly 77% detected once. The sample taken for sequencing was PBMCs or T cells enriched from blood (not recorded which). All receptors come from a man aged 35-49 years who had recovered from COVID-19.

The chain carries TRBV6-6 and TRBJ2-2; 7 nucleotides align to TRBD1. Germline CDR1 MNHNY, CDR2 SVGAGI (reference sequence). V lost 10 bases, J lost 7 bases, and 3 bases stayed unmatched. The CDR3 consists of 11 residues. The CDR3 region is CATDRDGELFF. CDR3 bases: TGTGCCACAGACAGGGACGGGGAGCTGTTTTTT.

This chain's CDR3 is CASTTISGASYEQYF. The CDR3 bases are TGCGCCAGCACCACGATCAGCGGGGCATCCTACGAGCAGTACTTC. The rearrangement uses TRBV5-1 and TRBJ2-7; 7 positions agree with TRBD2. This CDR3 has 15 residues. The germline gives CDR1 SGHRS, CDR2 YFSETQ. The ends lost 6 bases at V and 1 base at J; junction bases unmatched: 10. Full variable domain (outside the CDR3, taken from reference TRBV5-1 and TRBJ2-7): KAGVTQTPRYLIKTRGQQVTLSCSPISGHRSVSWYQQTPGQGLQFLFEYFSETQRNKGNFPGRFSGRQFSNSRSEMNVSTLELGDSALYLCASTTISGASYEQYFGPGTRLTVT.

Remarks on this clone: Other DNA sequences in the sample encode the same CDR3. V and J are TRBV9 and TRBJ1-5; D not certain. The germline V gene has CDR1 SGDLS and CDR2 YYNGEE. The CDR3 has 14 residues. Trimming pared 0 bases from V and 5 bases from J, leaving 9 bases between. CDR3 nucleotides: TGTGCCAGCAGCGTAGGAGGTGGAGATCAGCCCCAGCATTTT. It codes for CASSVGGGDQPQHF.

V is TRBV13 and J is TRBJ1-2, with a tentative D call TRBD1 (5 bases). V shed 2 bases and J shed 1 base, with 14 bases lying between them. The CDR3 is 16 amino acids. Germline-derived CDR1 and CDR2 are PRHDT and FYEKMQ (reference sequence). The CDR3 nucleotides read TGTGCCAGCAGCTTACTCTCCGGGGGAGGTAACTATGGCTACACCTTC. The encoded protein is CASSLLSGGGNYGYTF.

The CDR3 here is CASSSQVSSGNTIYF. The DNA of the CDR3 is TGTGCCAGCAGCTCTCAGGTCAGCTCTGGAAACACCATATATTTT. The rearrangement joins TRBV7-9 to TRBJ1-3; D is ambiguous. Germline V CDR1 and CDR2: SEHNR, FQNEAQ (reference sequence). The CDR3 contains 15 residues. V shed 4 bases and J shed 0 bases, with 10 bases lying between them.

This clone was counted only a few times. The rearrangement joins TRBV5-5 to TRBJ2-7, with 10 bases identical to TRBD2. This CDR3 comprises 15 residues. Trimming took 4 bases from V and 9 from J; bases not matched to a gene: 13. Germline CDR1 SGHKS, CDR2 YYEKEE (reference sequence). CDR3 sequence: CASSLRSGGGTRQYF. The CDR3 nucleotides read TGTGCCAGCAGCCTAAGGAGCGGGGGGGGCACGCGGCAGTACTTC.

The table lists this clone with a few counts. The rearrangement links TRBV7-2 to TRBJ2-3; D is unclear. The CDR3 contains 11 residues. Germline values: CDR1 SGHTA, CDR2 FQGNSA. V was trimmed by 8 bases and J by 6 bases, leaving 9 bases between them. Written as DNA, the CDR3 is TGTGCCAGCTCAATTGGCGATACGCAGTATTTT. Its protein product is CASSIGDTQYF.

This clone was picked up a small number of times. The chain combines TRBV27 with TRBJ2-3; a weak D match, TRBD2 (7 bases). Germline V gene sequence: CDR1 MNHEY, CDR2 SMNVEV (reference sequence). Between the trimmed V and J ends, which lost 2 bases and 2 bases, there was a span of 11 bases. The CDR3 sequence is 15 residues long. The CDR3 loop reads CASSLVAGATDTQYF. The DNA of the CDR3 is TGTGCCAGCAGTTTAGTCGCGGGGGCCACAGATACGCAGTATTTT.

The chain carries TRBV12-3 or TRBV12-4 and TRBJ1-1; weak D call: TRBD1 (6 bases). Trimming removed 7 bases at V and 4 bases at J, with 13 bases between. This CDR3 is 13 amino acids long. DNA of the CDR3: TGTGCCAGCACTTACAGGGTGTTCACTGAAGCTTTCTTT. This codes for CASTYRVFTEAFF.

In its sample, this clone was seen a few times. The rearrangement links TRBV7-9 to TRBJ2-2, with 8 bases that match TRBD1. Trimming cost V 5 bases and J 6 bases; bases outside gene matches: 8. Per germline, CDR1 SEHNR and CDR2 FQNEAQ (reference sequence). This CDR3 has 15 residues. The CDR3 coding sequence is TGTGCCAGCAGCCCAGGGGGCTCGAGGTCCGGGGAGCTGTTTTTT. As protein: CASSPGGSRSGELFF.

The chain recombines TRBV12-5 with TRBJ1-2; 8 positions match TRBD1. This CDR3 has 14 residues. Trimming removed 7 bases from V and 4 bases from J; junction bases left unmatched: 8. Germline V gene sequence: CDR1 LGHNT, CDR2 FRNRAP. The CDR3 is CASAPGTGSYGYTF. The CDR3 region has the DNA TGTGCTAGTGCCCCTGGGACAGGTTCCTATGGCTACACCTTC.

This clone was picked up many times. V gene TRBV11-1 combines with J gene TRBJ1-1; D remains unclear. Germline V gene sequence: CDR1 SGHAT, CDR2 FQDESV (reference sequence). CDR3 length: 13 residues. Deletions cut 4 bases from V and 8 bases from J, with 14 bases between. CDR3 nucleotide sequence: TGTGCCAGCAGCTGGCGGGAAACGAGGGAAGCTTTCTTT. It encodes CASSWRETREAFF. The full variable domain, completed using reference TRBV11-1 and TRBJ1-1, is EAEVAQSPRYKITEKSQAVAFWCDPISGHATLYWYRQILGQGPELLVQFQDESVVDDSQLPKDRFSAERLKGVDSTLKIQPAELGDSAMYLCASSWRETREAFFGQGTRLTVV.

The chain is built from TRBV6-2 or TRBV6-3 and TRBJ1-5, with D maybe TRBD1 (5 bases). The CDR3 totals 14 residues. Trimming took 0 bases from V and 4 from J, leaving 7 bases between them. Per the germline V gene, CDR1 is MNHEY and CDR2 is SVGEGT. This CDR3 is CASSYSRGNQPQHF. DNA of the CDR3: TGTGCCAGCAGTTACTCCCGGGGGAATCAGCCCCAGCATTTT.

The chain carries TRBV19 and TRBJ2-7; D not certain. CDR1 and CDR2 from the germline V gene are LNHDA and SQIVND (reference sequence). The length of the CDR3 is 12 residues. V lost 4 bases to trimming and J lost 5 bases, with 9 bases between them. The CDR3 sequence: CASSSRYHEQYF. The CDR3 DNA follows: TGTGCCAGTAGTAGCAGGTACCACGAGCAGTACTTC.

The chain carries TRBV7-9 and TRBJ1-2; 9 bases fit TRBD1. The CDR3 spans 17 residues. The J segment lost 4 bases and the V segment lost 5 bases, leaving 14 bases of the junction unmatched. Germline CDR1 reads SEHNR; CDR2 reads FQNEAQ (reference sequence). The CDR3 nucleotides read TGTGCCAGCAGCCGATCAACCACGGGACAGGGTGGCTATGGCTACACCTTC. It translates to CASSRSTTGQGGYGYTF.

This clone was seen just once. V usage is TRBV7-9 and J usage is TRBJ2-1; TRBD2 matches at 8 bases. The CDR3 is made up of 15 amino acids. Per germline, CDR1 SEHNR and CDR2 FQNEAQ (reference sequence). The J segment lost 10 bases and the V segment lost 3 bases, leaving 11 bases of the junction unmatched. The CDR3 DNA sequence: TGTGCCAGCAGCTTTGGGGTAGCGGGGAGGGGAGAGCAGTTCTTC. Amino acids: CASSFGVAGRGEQFF. Full variable domain (rest looked up from reference TRBV7-9 and TRBJ2-1): DTGVSQNPRHKITKRGQNVTFRCDPISEHNRLYWYRQTLGQGPEFLTYFQNEAQLEKSRLLSDRFSAERPKGSFSTLEIQRTEQGDSAMYLCASSFGVAGRGEQFFGPGTRLTVL.

This clone was counted only a few times. The same CDR3 also results from other DNA sequences found in this sample. V gene TRBV30 combines with J gene TRBJ1-2, with D possibly TRBD1 on 5 matching bases. The CDR3 covers 11 residues. V shed 1 base and J shed 8 bases, with 8 bases lying between them. Germline CDR1 GTSNPN, CDR2 SVGIG (reference sequence). The chain's CDR3 is CAWSGDRGYTF. CDR3 coding DNA: TGTGCCTGGAGTGGAGACAGAGGCTACACCTTC.

This chain uses TRBV9 with TRBJ2-2; possibly TRBD2 for D (5 bases). This CDR3 is 16 amino acids long. Germline lookup yields CDR1 SGDLS and CDR2 YYNGEE. V gave up 3 bases and J gave up 0 bases, with 12 bases separating them. CDR3 region: CASSDTRRANTGELFF. The CDR3 DNA sequence: TGTGCCAGCAGCGACACTAGAAGAGCGAACACCGGGGAGCTGTTTTTT.

The V call is TRBV7-9, the J call TRBJ2-3, with 8 bases identical to TRBD2. The CDR3 extends over 16 amino acids. CDR1 is SEHNR and CDR2 is FQNEAQ in the germline V gene (reference sequence). V was clipped by 5 bases and J by 2 bases; unmatched bases: 9. The CDR3 protein is CASSPGIAGSTDTQYF. Here the CDR3 DNA reads TGTGCCAGCAGCCCCGGGATAGCGGGATCCACAGATACGCAGTATTTT. Based on the CDR3 plus reference TRBV7-9 and TRBJ2-3, the full variable domain is DTGVSQNPRHKITKRGQNVTFRCDPISEHNRLYWYRQTLGQGPEFLTYFQNEAQLEKSRLLSDRFSAERPKGSFSTLEIQRTEQGDSAMYLCASSPGIAGSTDTQYFGPGTRLTVL.

The chain couples TRBV5-1 to TRBJ2-3; the D is unclear. Germline assignment: CDR1 SGHRS and CDR2 YFSETQ. This CDR3 has 12 amino acids. Trimming shortened V by 3 bases and J by 2 bases, and 4 bases separated the two germline ends. Here the CDR3 DNA reads TGCGCCAGCAGCTATAACACAGATACGCAGTATTTT. This gives the protein CASSYNTDTQYF. Combining the CDR3 with reference TRBV5-1 and TRBJ2-3 gives the whole variable domain KAGVTQTPRYLIKTRGQQVTLSCSPISGHRSVSWYQQTPGQGLQFLFEYFSETQRNKGNFPGRFSGRQFSNSRSEMNVSTLELGDSALYLCASSYNTDTQYFGPGTRLTVL.

The chain joins TRBV3-1 (or the pseudogene TRBV3-2) to TRBJ2-1; 7 nucleotides match TRBD2. This CDR3 has 13 amino acids. The V gene end was trimmed by 9 bases and the J gene end by 7 bases; junction bases not matched to a gene: 9. The germline V gene has CDR1 LGHDT and CDR2 YNNKEL (reference sequence). CDR3 sequence reads: CASQRGGGNEQFF. In DNA, the CDR3 is TGTGCCAGTCAGCGGGGAGGTGGGAATGAGCAGTTCTTC.